A single TCR beta chain is shown here with its context. Its antigen remains unidentified. This specimen belongs to a study of T cells in Graves' hyperthyroidism and ophthalmopathy. It was RNA transcripts that yielded the amplified TCR beta CDR3 regions. With the HTBI primer set, the TCR CDR3 went through a first round of RT-PCR. Via MiXCR, TCRdb re-called the multiplex PCR reads, giving one row per CDR3 protein. This sample has roughly 800,000 distinct CDR3 sequences, with approximately 40% found just once. The ends lost 6 bases at V and 8 bases at J; junction bases unmatched: 7. The CDR3 consists of 14 residues. Germline lookup yields CDR1 MNHEY and CDR2 SVGAGI. Notes on the study in general: A median about 6 months before onset, the model predicted ophthalmopathy.

Based on clinical symptoms, serum thyroxine and TRAb, thyroid ultrasound and orbital computed tomography, diagnoses were reached. The sequenced material came from blood. This clonotype originated in a man between 18 and 35 years old with Graves' hyperthyroidism. The rearrangement links TRBV6-5 to TRBJ1-4; 9 nucleotides line up with TRBD1. CDR3 in amino acids: CASRDGQGIEKLFF. The CDR3 nucleotides are TGTGCCAGCAGAGACGGACAGGGGATCGAAAAACTGTTTTTT.